These 10 T cell receptor beta chains originate from one sample sequenced in a study of cytomegalovirus exposure and HLA in healthy donors. The PCR made use of 60 Vbeta and 13 Jbeta primers. Produced via immunoSEQ multiplex PCR; TCRdb's table is partial and in-frame only. This table has around 150,000 clones, roughly four fifths appearing once. What was sequenced was PBMCs. The receptor set was obtained from a male donor in good health and CMV-seropositive.

The rearrangement uses TRBV9 and TRBJ2-7, with 12 bases that match TRBD2. The CDR3 consists of 15 residues. V was pared by 4 bases and J by 7 bases, with 9 bases of the junction left unmatched. Germline V CDR1 and CDR2: SGDLS, YYNGEE. Written as DNA, the CDR3 is TGTGCCAGCAGCCCTCGACTAGCGGGAGTATGGGAGCAGTACTTC. Protein product: CASSPRLAGVWEQYF.

This clone has a single count. The V and J genes are TRBV30 and TRBJ2-1; possibly TRBD2 for D (5 bases). Trimming pared 5 bases from V and 8 bases from J, leaving 19 bases between. Per the germline V gene, CDR1 is GTSNPN and CDR2 is SVGIG (reference sequence). The CDR3 loop spans 14 amino acids. As DNA, the CDR3 is TGTGCCTGGCTCGGAAGGCCGGGAAGGCATGAGCAGTTCTTC. It yields the protein CAWLGRPGRHEQFF.

CDR3 amino acids: CASGQGLGQPQHF. In nucleotides, the CDR3 is TGTGCCAGTGGACAGGGTTTGGGTCAGCCCCAGCATTTT. The J gene is TRBJ1-5, the V gene TRBV19; 8 bases agree with TRBD1. CDR1 LNHDA and CDR2 SQIVND come from the germline V gene (reference sequence). J lost 6 bases, V lost 8 bases, and 6 bases had no gene match. The CDR3 is 13 residues long.

This sequence joins TRBV27 and TRBJ2-3; a possible D gene is TRBD2 (6 bases). V was shortened by 2 bases and J by 3 bases, with 12 bases between the two germline ends. Germline V gene data show CDR1 as MNHEY and CDR2 as SMNVEV (reference sequence). This CDR3 comprises 15 residues. CDR3 nucleotides: TGTGCCAGCAGTTTAGGGGGGATTTGGACAGATACGCAGTATTTT. It codes for CASSLGGIWTDTQYF.

This rearrangement joins TRBV28 to TRBJ2-3, with D perhaps matching TRBD1 (7 bases). The V end was cut by 2 bases, the J end by 4 bases, with 13 bases between. The CDR3 is 15 amino acids. Germline CDR1 reads MDHEN; CDR2 reads SYDVKM. CDR3 bases: TGTGCCAGCAGTTTACAGGGGGGCCCGGCAGATACGCAGTATTTT. Encoded protein: CASSLQGGPADTQYF. Looking up the rest from reference TRBV28 and TRBJ2-3 gives the full variable domain: DVKVTQSSRYLVKRTGEKVFLECVQDMDHENMFWYRQDPGLGLRLIYFSYDVKMKEKGDIPEGYSVSREKKERFSLILESASTNQTSMYLCASSLQGGPADTQYFGPGTRLTVL.

This clone was recorded only once. The chain carries TRBV7-2 and TRBJ1-2; possibly TRBD1 for D (6 bases). The V and J ends lost 1 base and 7 bases respectively, with 13 bases between them. The CDR3 length is 14 residues. Germline CDR1 is SGHTA and CDR2 is FQGNSA. CDR3 DNA sequence: TGTGCCAGCAGCTTAGTTGGGGGCGAGGCTGGCTACACCTTC. Its translation: CASSLVGGEAGYTF.

Regarding this clone: The junction differs from germline at one of its ends, possibly a read error. The chain joins TRBV20-1 to TRBJ2-6; D is perhaps TRBD1 (5 bases). Germline CDR1 reads DFQATT; CDR2 reads SNEGSKA (reference sequence). CDR3 length equals 11 residues. In DNA, the CDR3 is TGCAGTGCTAATGGGGCCAACGGCCTGACTTTC. Translated, it gives CSANGANGLTF.

This chain links TRBV9 with TRBJ1-1, with 7 bases identical to TRBD1. CDR3 size: 13 residues. Germline V gene sequence: CDR1 SGDLS, CDR2 YYNGEE. J was trimmed by 7 bases and V by 0 bases; bases with no gene match: 3. CDR3 in amino acids: CASSVVTGVEAFF. The CDR3, as DNA: TGTGCCAGCAGCGTAGTTACAGGGGTTGAAGCTTTCTTT.

The chain combines TRBV11-3 with TRBJ2-2; 9 bases map to TRBD2. Germline V gives CDR1 SGHNT, CDR2 YENEEA. The CDR3 is 15 amino acids. J lost 3 bases, V lost 1 base, and 0 bases had no gene match. CDR3 residues: CASSLGLADTGELFF. CDR3 DNA: TGTGCCAGCAGCTTAGGACTAGCGGACACCGGGGAGCTGTTTTTT.

The CDR3 DNA sequence: TGTGCCAGCAGGGCAACCCGGGAGCTGTTTTTT. Residues: CASRATRELFF. The chain is built from TRBV7-2 and TRBJ2-2; no clear D. Deletions cut 6 bases from V and 9 bases from J, with 8 bases between. The CDR3 spans 11 residues. Germline lookup yields CDR1 SGHTA and CDR2 FQGNSA.